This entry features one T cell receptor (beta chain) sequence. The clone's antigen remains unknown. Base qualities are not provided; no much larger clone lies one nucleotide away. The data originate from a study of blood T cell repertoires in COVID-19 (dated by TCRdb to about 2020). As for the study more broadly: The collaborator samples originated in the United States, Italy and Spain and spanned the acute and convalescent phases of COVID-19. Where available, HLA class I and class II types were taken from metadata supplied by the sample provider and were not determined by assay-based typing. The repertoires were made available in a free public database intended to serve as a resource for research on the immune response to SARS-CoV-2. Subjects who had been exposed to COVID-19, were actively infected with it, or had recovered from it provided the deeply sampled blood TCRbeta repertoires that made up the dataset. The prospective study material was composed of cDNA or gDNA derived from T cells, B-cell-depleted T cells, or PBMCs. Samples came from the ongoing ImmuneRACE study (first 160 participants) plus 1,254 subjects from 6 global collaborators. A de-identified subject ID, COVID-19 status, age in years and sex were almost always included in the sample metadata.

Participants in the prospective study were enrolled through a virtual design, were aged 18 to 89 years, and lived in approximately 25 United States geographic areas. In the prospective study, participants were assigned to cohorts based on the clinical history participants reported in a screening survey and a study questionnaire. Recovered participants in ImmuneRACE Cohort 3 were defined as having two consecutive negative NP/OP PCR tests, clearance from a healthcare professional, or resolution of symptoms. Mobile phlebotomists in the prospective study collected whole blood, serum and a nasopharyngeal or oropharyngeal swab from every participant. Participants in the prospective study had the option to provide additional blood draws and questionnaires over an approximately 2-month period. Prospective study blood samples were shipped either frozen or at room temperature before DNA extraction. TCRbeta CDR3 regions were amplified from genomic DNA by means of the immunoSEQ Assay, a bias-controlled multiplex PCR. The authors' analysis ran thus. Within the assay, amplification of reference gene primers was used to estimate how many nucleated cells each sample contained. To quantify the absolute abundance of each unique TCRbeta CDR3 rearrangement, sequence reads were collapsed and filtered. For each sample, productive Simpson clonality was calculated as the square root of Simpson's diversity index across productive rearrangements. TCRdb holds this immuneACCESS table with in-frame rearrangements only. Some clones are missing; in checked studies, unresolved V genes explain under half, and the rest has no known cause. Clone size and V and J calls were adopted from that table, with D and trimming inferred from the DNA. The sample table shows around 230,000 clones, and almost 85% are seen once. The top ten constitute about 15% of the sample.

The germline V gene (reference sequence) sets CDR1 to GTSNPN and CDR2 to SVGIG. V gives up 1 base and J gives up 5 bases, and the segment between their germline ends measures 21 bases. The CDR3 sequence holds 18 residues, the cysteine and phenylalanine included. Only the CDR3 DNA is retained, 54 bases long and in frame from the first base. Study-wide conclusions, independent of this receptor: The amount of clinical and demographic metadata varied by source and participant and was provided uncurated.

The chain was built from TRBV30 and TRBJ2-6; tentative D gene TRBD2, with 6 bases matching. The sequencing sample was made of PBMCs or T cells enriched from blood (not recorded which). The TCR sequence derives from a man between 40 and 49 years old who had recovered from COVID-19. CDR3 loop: CAWSDGGLGVSRANVLTF. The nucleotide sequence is TGTGCCTGGAGTGACGGGGGACTGGGGGTGAGTAGGGCCAACGTCCTGACTTTC.